This TCR beta chain derives from a study of beta chain features in type 1 diabetes. Findings and limits, study-wide: For patients, the naive, central memory and Treg TCRB repertoires appeared more alike than for healthy donors.

Sorting with CD45RO/CCR7/CD25/CD127/CD95/CD27 yielded naive, central memory, regulatory and stem-like memory CD4+ cells. Expressed TCRB transcripts got sequenced, as all isolated RNA was reverse transcribed. Some clones are missing from TCRdb's copy, which holds only in-frame ones; the method was immunoSEQ multiplex PCR. The top ten clones hold roughly 2% of a sample with approximately 23,000 clones, roughly 69% of them seen once. The CDR3 contains 15 residues. The germline CDR1 and CDR2 sequences are SGHTS and YDEGEE. V dropped 2 bases and J dropped 4 bases, with 13 bases sitting between them. On this clone itself: Antigen: not known.

The chain links TRBV5-8 to TRBJ2-1, with D possibly matching TRBD2 (7 bases). The receptor's source is a woman aged 35 to 49 in good health. Material for sequencing was Tregs from blood. The DNA of the CDR3 is TGTGCCAGCAGCTTAGAGGGGGGGCGGTACAATGAGCAGTTCTTC. This gives the protein CASSLEGGRYNEQFF.